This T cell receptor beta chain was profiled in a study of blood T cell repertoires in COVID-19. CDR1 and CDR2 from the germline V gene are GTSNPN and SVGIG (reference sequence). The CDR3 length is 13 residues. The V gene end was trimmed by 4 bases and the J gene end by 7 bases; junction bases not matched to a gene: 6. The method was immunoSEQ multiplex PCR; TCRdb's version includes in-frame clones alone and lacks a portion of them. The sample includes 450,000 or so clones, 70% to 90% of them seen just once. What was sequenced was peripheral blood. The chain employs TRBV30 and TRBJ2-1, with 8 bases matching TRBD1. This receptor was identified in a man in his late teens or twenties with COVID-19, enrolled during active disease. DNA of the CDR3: TGTGCCTGGACCGGGACAGGTACTAATGAGCAGTTCTTC. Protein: CAWTGTGTNEQFF.